This is a list of T cell receptor beta chains from one sample in a study of CD8+ T cells in alopecia areata. The repertoire was sequenced with immunoSEQ multiplex PCR; TCRdb's copy has only in-frame clones and lacks some. This sample has roughly 200,000 clones; about 48% occur once, and the top ten carry 10% to 14%. The material sequenced was CD8+ T cells sorted from blood, taken at week 24, from a patient treated with tofacitinib. These receptors were taken from a human donor with alopecia areata. The CDR3 runs from the conserved cysteine through the conserved F or W. D genes are given only for firm matches. A clone size is listed for some rows: how often the clone was seen (once, few, many), or a class if it is expanded.

d_call	v_call	clone_size	j_call	cdr3_aa	cdr3_nt
.	TRBV19	few	TRBJ2-5	CASSIGEAVETQYF	TGTGCCAGTAGTATAGGCGAGGCGGTGGAGACCCAGTACTTC
.	TRBV30	.	TRBJ2-7	CAWSRDVYEQYF	TGTGCCTGGAGTCGGGACGTCTACGAGCAGTACTTC
.	TRBV7-9	few	TRBJ1-2	CATSENYGYTF	TGTGCCACCTCCGAGAACTATGGCTACACCTTC
.	TRBV10-3	.	TRBJ2-2	CAIMEGTGELFF	TGTGCCATCATGGAGGGGACCGGGGAGCTGTTTTTT
TRBD1	TRBV9	.	TRBJ1-5	CASSETGNQPQHF	TGTGCCAGCAGCGAGACAGGGAATCAGCCCCAGCATTTT
TRBD1	TRBV2	.	TRBJ1-2	CASINVKGANYGYTF	TGTGCCAGCATTAACGTGAAGGGGGCGAACTATGGCTACACCTTC
.	TRBV4-3	.	TRBJ2-3	CASSQESTDTQYF	TGCGCCAGCAGCCAAGAATCCACAGATACGCAGTATTTT
.	TRBV29-1	.	TRBJ1-1	CSVDESDVTEAFF	TGCAGCGTTGACGAGTCGGACGTCACTGAAGCTTTCTTT
.	TRBV19	.	TRBJ2-1	CASSIAGYNEQFF	TGTGCCAGTAGTATAGCGGGCTACAATGAGCAGTTCTTC
TRBD1	TRBV7-2	.	TRBJ2-3	CASSLTGGSDTQYF	TGTGCCAGCAGCTTGACAGGGGGGTCAGATACGCAGTATTTT
.	TRBV30	.	TRBJ2-3	CAWNSRGGSDTQYF	TGTGCCTGGAACAGCAGGGGAGGCTCAGATACGCAGTATTTT
.	TRBV30	.	TRBJ2-7	CAWSVGGRGYEQYF	TGTGCCTGGAGTGTCGGGGGCAGGGGCTACGAGCAGTACTTC
.	TRBV11-3	.	TRBJ2-2	CASTELKNGELFF	TGTGCCAGCACCGAACTCAAGAACGGGGAGCTGTTTTTT
TRBD1	TRBV7-2	few	TRBJ2-4	CASSLTYRGQRNIQYF	TGTGCCAGCAGCTTGACCTACAGGGGGCAAAGAAACATTCAGTACTTC
TRBD1	TRBV7-2	.	TRBJ1-1	CASSLTGVWNTEAFF	TGTGCCAGCAGCCTGACAGGGGTTTGGAACACTGAAGCTTTCTTT
.	TRBV29-1	.	TRBJ1-2	CSVETGTNYGYTF	TGCAGCGTTGAAACAGGGACCAACTATGGCTACACCTTC
.	TRBV11-2	few	TRBJ2-7	CASSLGQQAYEQYF	TGTGCCAGCAGCTTAGGGCAACAGGCCTACGAGCAGTACTTC
.	TRBV5-6	.	TRBJ1-3	CASSFIGEGLGNTIYF	TGTGCCAGCAGCTTTATTGGCGAGGGGCTCGGAAACACCATATATTTT
TRBD1	TRBV7-2	few	TRBJ2-7	CASSPGTGGYEQYF	TGTGCCAGCAGCCCCGGGACAGGGGGCTACGAGCAGTACTTC
TRBD1	TRBV30	.	TRBJ1-2	CAWSPGGVNGYTF	TGTGCCTGGAGTCCAGGGGGGGTCAATGGCTACACCTTC
TRBD1	TRBV27	few	TRBJ2-1	CASSSPGQGLPVEQFF	TGTGCCAGCAGTTCACCGGGACAGGGGCTCCCAGTTGAGCAGTTCTTC
.	TRBV27	.	TRBJ2-7	CASSTQSFDREGGYEQYF	TGTGCCAGCAGTACCCAATCCTTTGACAGGGAGGGAGGCTACGAGCAGTACTTC
.	TRBV7-9	.	TRBJ2-5	CASSFITQGGRETQYF	TGTGCCAGCAGCTTTATCACCCAGGGGGGGAGGGAGACCCAGTACTTC
.	TRBV19	.	TRBJ1-5	CASSIRDYNQPQHF	TGTGCCAGTAGTATCCGGGACTACAATCAGCCCCAGCATTTT
TRBD2	TRBV4-3	.	TRBJ2-7	CASSQERGALYEQYF	TGCGCCAGCAGCCAAGAGCGGGGGGCTCTGTACGAGCAGTACTTC
.	TRBV7-9	once	TRBJ2-3	CASSGSVSSFTDTQYF	TGTGCCAGCAGCGGAAGTGTGTCAAGTTTCACAGATACGCAGTATTTT
.	TRBV4-1	.	TRBJ2-5	CASSQSLYQETQYF	TGCGCCAGCAGCCAATCATTGTACCAAGAGACCCAGTACTTC